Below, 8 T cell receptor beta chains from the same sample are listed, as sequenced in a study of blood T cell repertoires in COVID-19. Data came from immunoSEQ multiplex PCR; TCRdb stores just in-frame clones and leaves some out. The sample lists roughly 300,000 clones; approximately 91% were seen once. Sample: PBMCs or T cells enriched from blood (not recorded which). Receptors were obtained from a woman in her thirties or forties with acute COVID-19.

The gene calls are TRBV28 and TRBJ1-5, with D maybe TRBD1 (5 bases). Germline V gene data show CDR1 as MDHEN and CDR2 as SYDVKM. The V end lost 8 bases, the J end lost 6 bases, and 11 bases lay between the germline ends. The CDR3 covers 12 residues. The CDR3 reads CASGGGGQPQHF. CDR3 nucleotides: TGTGCCAGCGGGGGGGGAGGTCAGCCCCAGCATTTT. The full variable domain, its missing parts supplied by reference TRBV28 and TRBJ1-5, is DVKVTQSSRYLVKRTGEKVFLECVQDMDHENMFWYRQDPGLGLRLIYFSYDVKMKEKGDIPEGYSVSREKKERFSLILESASTNQTSMYLCASGGGGQPQHFGDGTRLSIL.

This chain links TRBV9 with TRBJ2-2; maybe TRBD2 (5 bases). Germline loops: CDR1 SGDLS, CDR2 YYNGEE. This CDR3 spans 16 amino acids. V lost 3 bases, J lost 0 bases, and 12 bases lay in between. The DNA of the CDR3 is TGTGCCAGCAGCGGCTCTAGCCTAGCGAACACCGGGGAGCTGTTTTTT. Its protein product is CASSGSSLANTGELFF. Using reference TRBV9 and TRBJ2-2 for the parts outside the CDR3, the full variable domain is DSGVTQTPKHLITATGQRVTLRCSPRSGDLSVYWYQQSLDQGLQFLIQYYNGEERAKGNILERFSAQQFPDLHSELNLSSLELGDSALYFCASSGSSLANTGELFFGEGSRLTVL.

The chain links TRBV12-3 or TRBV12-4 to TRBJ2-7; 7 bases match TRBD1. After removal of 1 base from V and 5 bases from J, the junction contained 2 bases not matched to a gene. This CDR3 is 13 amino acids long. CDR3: CASSLVGTDEQYF. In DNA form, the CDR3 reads TGTGCCAGCAGTTTAGTGGGGACAGACGAGCAGTACTTC.

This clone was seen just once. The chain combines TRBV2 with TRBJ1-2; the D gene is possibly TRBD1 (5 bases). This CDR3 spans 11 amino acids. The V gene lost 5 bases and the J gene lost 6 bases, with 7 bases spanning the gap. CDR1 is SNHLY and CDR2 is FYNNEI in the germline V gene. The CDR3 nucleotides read TGTGCCAGCAGTCGGGGGAATGGCTACACCTTC. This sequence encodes CASSRGNGYTF.

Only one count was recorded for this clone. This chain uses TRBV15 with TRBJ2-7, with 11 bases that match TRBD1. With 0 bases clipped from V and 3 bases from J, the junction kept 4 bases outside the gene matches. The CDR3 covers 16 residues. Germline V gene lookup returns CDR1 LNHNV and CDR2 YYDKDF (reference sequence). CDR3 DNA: TGTGCCACCAGCAGAGATCGAGGGACAGGGGGCTACGAGCAGTACTTC. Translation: CATSRDRGTGGYEQYF.

DNA of the CDR3: TGCGCCAGCAGCTGGACTAGCGGGGGGGCGACAGATACGCAGTATTTT. Translation gives CASSWTSGGATDTQYF. The chain links TRBV5-1 to TRBJ2-3; 15 bases match TRBD2. The CDR3 spans 16 residues. V dropped 3 bases and J dropped 3; count of bases not matched to a gene: 2. Germline V gene lookup returns CDR1 SGHRS and CDR2 YFSETQ.

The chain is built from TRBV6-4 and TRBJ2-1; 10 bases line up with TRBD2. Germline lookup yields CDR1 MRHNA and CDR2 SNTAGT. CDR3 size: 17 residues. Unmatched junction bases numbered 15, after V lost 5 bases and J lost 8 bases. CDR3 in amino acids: CASSSNLLSGRAHEQFF. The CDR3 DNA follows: TGTGCCAGCAGTTCAAACCTCCTAAGCGGGAGGGCCCATGAGCAGTTCTTC.

The CDR3 spells CATVAGTASGGDEQYF. The CDR3 bases are TGTGCCACTGTTGCCGGGACAGCCAGCGGTGGGGACGAGCAGTACTTC. The chain is built from TRBV24-1 and TRBJ2-7; TRBD1 aligns across 7 bases. CDR3 length equals 16 residues. Trimming removed 10 bases from V and 5 bases from J; junction bases left unmatched: 19. Germline V lookup: CDR1 KGHDR, CDR2 SFDVKD.